This T cell receptor beta chain was identified in a study of T cells after yellow fever vaccination. TCRdb reprocessed the 5' RACE reads with MiXCR, giving one entry per CDR3 protein. The sample lists 500,000 to 650,000 distinct CDR3 sequences, more than 9% seen once, with more than 13% in the top ten. This CDR3 is 17 amino acids long. The V gene's germline CDR1 is SGHAT and CDR2 FQDESV (reference sequence). V lost 4 bases, J lost 3 bases, and 19 bases lay in between. The starting material was PBMCs, obtained on the day of the yellow fever booster vaccination. The sequence was obtained from a man in his thirties or forties who received the YFV17D yellow fever vaccine. The chain joins TRBV11-1 to TRBJ2-1; possible D gene TRBD1, 5 bases. CDR3 coding DNA: TGTGCCAGCAGCTCACGAGTAGGGGTCTACCGCTACAATGAGCAGTTCTTC. It yields the protein CASSSRVGVYRYNEQFF.